This T cell receptor beta chain was identified during a study of blood T cell repertoires in COVID-19. Germline CDR1 is SGHNT and CDR2 is YENEEA. CDR3 length: 13 amino acids. V gave up 3 bases and J gave up 0 bases, with 3 bases separating them. Data came from immunoSEQ multiplex PCR; TCRdb stores just in-frame clones and leaves some out. Found here are hundreds of thousands of clones, 85% to 90% of them singletons; the top ten hold 3.5% to 4.5%. This clone appeared a few times. The sequencing input was PBMCs or T cells enriched from blood (not recorded which). The genes are TRBV11-3 and TRBJ1-3; no reliable D call. This receptor was identified in a woman under 30 with acute COVID-19. The CDR3 DNA follows: TGTGCCAGCAGCTTCGGCTCTGGAAACACCATATATTTT. It codes for CASSFGSGNTIYF.